A single sample gave rise to the 5 T cell receptor beta chains below, sequenced in a study of T cell repertoires in cytomegalovirus infection. TCRdb redid the calling of the reads with MiXCR, one entry per CDR3 protein. This sample has 600,000 to 700,000 distinct CDR3 sequences, with roughly 36% found just once. Their recognized antigens are unknown. This material consisted of cultured PBMCs, taken from culture after CMV antigen stimulation. These receptors all come from a human donor in good health (CMV status not recorded). Some clones in this sample may be carry-over from other donors' samples.

This clonotype was counted a single time. V is TRBV7-6 and J is TRBJ2-2; D is perhaps TRBD2 (5 bases). Germline CDR1 reads SGHVS; CDR2 reads FNYEAQ. The V end was cut by 5 bases, the J end by 5 bases, with 18 bases between. There are 16 residues in the CDR3. Here the CDR3 DNA reads TGTGCCAGCAGCCTCACATACGGGGATCGAACCGGGGAGCTGTTTTTT. Translation gives CASSLTYGDRTGELFF.

This chain links TRBV12-3 or TRBV12-4 with TRBJ2-1; D not resolved. Trimming pared 6 bases from V and 9 bases from J, leaving 9 bases between. The CDR3 length is 11 residues. The chain's CDR3 is CASSLFGEQFF. The CDR3 DNA reads TGTGCCAGCAGCCTCTTCGGTGAGCAGTTCTTC.

This clonotype was recorded a few times. The rearrangement joins TRBV6-2 or TRBV6-3 to TRBJ2-1; tentatively, D is TRBD1 or TRBD2 (5 bases each). CDR3 length equals 15 residues. Deletions cut 7 bases from V and 7 bases from J, with 20 bases between. Germline lookup yields CDR1 MNHEY and CDR2 SVGEGT. CDR3 loop: CASTHGASGWNEQFF. CDR3 DNA: TGTGCCAGCACTCACGGGGCCTCAGGCTGGAATGAGCAGTTCTTC.

This clonotype was recorded a few times. The chain has TRBV7-9 and TRBJ1-3, with D perhaps TRBD1 (6 bases). This CDR3 comprises 17 residues. V lost 5 bases, J lost 4 bases, and 21 bases lay in between. The V gene's germline CDR1 is SEHNR and CDR2 FQNEAQ (reference sequence). This CDR3 is CASSPRGQYIGGNTIYF. CDR3 DNA sequence: TGTGCCAGCAGCCCCAGGGGACAATATATAGGAGGAAACACCATATATTTT. The whole variable domain, filled in from reference TRBV7-9 and TRBJ1-3, reads DTGVSQNPRHKITKRGQNVTFRCDPISEHNRLYWYRQTLGQGPEFLTYFQNEAQLEKSRLLSDRFSAERPKGSFSTLEIQRTEQGDSAMYLCASSPRGQYIGGNTIYFGEGSWLTVV.

The chain joins TRBV18 to TRBJ2-2; D possibly corresponds to TRBD1 (5 bases). Germline CDR1 reads KGHSH; CDR2 reads LQKENI. The V gene lost 3 bases and the J gene lost 3 bases, with 14 bases spanning the gap. CDR3 length: 16 residues. The CDR3: CASSPAAPRDTGELFF. Written as DNA, the CDR3 is TGTGCCAGCTCACCTGCAGCCCCCAGGGACACCGGGGAGCTGTTTTTT. Combining the CDR3 with reference TRBV18 and TRBJ2-2 gives the whole variable domain NAGVMQNPRHLVRRRGQEARLRCSPMKGHSHVYWYRQLPEEGLKFMVYLQKENIIDESGMPKERFSAEFPKEGPSILRIQQVVRGDSAAYFCASSPAAPRDTGELFFGEGSRLTVL.